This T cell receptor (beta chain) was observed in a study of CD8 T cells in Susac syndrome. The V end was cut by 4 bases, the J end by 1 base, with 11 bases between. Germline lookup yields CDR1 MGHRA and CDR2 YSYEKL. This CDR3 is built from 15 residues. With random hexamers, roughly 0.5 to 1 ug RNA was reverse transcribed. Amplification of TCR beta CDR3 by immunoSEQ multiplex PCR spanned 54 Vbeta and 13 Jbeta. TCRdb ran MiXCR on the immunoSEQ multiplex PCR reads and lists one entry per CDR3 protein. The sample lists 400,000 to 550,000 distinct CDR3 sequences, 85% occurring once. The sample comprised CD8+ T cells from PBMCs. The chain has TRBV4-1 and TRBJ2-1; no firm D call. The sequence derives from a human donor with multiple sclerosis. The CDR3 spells CASSPPWGSYNEQFF. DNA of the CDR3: TGCGCCAGCAGCCCTCCCTGGGGTTCCTACAATGAGCAGTTCTTC.